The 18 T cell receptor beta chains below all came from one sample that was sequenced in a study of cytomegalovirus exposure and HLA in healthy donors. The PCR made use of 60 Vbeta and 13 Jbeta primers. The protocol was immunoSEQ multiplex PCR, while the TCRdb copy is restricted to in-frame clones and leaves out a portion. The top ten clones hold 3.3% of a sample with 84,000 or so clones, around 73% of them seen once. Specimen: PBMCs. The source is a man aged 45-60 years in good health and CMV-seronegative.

The CDR3 here is CASSPRTGLAKNIQYF. As DNA, the CDR3 is TGTGCCAGCTCACCGCGGACAGGGCTAGCCAAAAACATTCAGTACTTC. This chain links TRBV18 with TRBJ2-4; 8 bases line up with TRBD1. V was clipped by 3 bases and J by 0 bases; unmatched bases: 4. Germline lookup yields CDR1 KGHSH and CDR2 LQKENI. The CDR3 consists of 16 residues.

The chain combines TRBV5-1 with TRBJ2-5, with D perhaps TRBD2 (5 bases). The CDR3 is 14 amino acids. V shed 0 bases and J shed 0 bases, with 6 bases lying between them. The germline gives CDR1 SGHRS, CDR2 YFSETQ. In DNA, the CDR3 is TGCGCCAGCAGCTTGGCGGGGTACCAAGAGACCCAGTACTTC. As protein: CASSLAGYQETQYF.

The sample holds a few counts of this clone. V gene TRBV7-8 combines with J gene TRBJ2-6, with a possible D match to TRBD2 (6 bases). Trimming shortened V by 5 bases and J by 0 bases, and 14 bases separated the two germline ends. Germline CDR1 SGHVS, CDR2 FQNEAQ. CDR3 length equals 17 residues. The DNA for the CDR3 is TGTGCCAGCAGCCGGACTATACCATCCTCTGGGGCCAACGTCCTGACTTTC. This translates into CASSRTIPSSGANVLTF.

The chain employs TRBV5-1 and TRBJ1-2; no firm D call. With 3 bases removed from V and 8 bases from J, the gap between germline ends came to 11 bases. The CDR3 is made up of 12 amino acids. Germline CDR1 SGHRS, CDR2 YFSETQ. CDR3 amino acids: CASSYGQAGYTF. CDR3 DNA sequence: TGCGCCAGCAGCTATGGGCAGGCCGGCTACACCTTC.

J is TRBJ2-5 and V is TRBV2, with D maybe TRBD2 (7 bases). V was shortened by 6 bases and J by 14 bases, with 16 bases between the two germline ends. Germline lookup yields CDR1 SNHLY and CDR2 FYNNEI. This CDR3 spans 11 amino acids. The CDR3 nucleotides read TGTGCCAGCAGGGAGGGGGTAGCGGGTTACTTC. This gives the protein CASREGVAGYF.

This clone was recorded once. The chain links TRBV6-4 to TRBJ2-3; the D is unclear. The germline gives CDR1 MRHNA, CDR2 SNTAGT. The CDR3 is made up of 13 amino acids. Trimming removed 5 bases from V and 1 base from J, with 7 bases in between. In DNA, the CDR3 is TGTGCCAGCAGTCTAGACGGCACAGATACGCAGTATTTT. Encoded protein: CASSLDGTDTQYF.

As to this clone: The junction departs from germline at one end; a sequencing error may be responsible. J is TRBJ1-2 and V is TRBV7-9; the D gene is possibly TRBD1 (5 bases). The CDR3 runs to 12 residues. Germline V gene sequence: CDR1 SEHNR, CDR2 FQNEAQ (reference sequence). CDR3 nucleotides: TGTTCCAGCAGCTTAGGACAAGCTGGCTACACCTTC. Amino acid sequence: CSSSLGQAGYTF. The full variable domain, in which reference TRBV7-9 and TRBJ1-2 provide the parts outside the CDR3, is DTGVSQNPRHKITKRGQNVTFRCDPISEHNRLYWYRQTLGQGPEFLTYFQNEAQLEKSRLLSDRFSAERPKGSFSTLEIQRTEQGDSAMYLCSSSLGQAGYTFGSGTRLTVV.

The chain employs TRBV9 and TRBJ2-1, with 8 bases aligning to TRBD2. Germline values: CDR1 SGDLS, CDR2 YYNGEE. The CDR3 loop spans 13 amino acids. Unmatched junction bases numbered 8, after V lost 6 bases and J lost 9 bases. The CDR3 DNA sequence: TGTGCCAGCAAACGGGGGGGGTGGGGTGAGCAGTTCTTC. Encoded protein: CASKRGGWGEQFF.

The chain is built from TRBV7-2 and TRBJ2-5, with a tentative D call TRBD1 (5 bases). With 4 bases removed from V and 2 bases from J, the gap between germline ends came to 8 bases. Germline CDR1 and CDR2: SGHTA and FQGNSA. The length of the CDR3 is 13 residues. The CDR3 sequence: CASSSRTQETQYF. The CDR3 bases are TGTGCCAGCAGCTCGAGGACACAAGAGACCCAGTACTTC. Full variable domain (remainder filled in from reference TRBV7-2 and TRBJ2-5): GAGVSQSPSNKVTEKGKDVELRCDPISGHTALYWYRQSLGQGLEFLIYFQGNSAPDKSGLPSDRFSAERTGGSVSTLTIQRTQQEDSAVYLCASSSRTQETQYFGPGTRLLVL.

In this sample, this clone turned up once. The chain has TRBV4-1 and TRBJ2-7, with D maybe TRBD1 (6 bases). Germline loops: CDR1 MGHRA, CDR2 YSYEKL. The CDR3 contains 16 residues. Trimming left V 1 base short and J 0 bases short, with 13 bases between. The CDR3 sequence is CASSQAPGQPSYEQYF. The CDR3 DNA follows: TGCGCCAGCAGCCAAGCCCCGGGACAACCCTCCTACGAGCAGTACTTC.

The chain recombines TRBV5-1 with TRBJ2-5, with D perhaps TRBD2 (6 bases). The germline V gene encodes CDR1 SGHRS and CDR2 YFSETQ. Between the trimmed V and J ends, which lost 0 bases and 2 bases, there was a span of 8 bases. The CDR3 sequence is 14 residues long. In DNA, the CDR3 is TGCGCCAGCAGCTTGGCCGGGGGTCAAGAGACCCAGTACTTC. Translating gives CASSLAGGQETQYF.

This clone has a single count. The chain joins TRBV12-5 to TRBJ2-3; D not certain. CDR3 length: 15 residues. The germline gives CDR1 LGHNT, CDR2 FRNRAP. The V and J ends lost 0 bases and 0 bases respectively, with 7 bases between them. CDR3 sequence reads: CASGLVLSSTDTQYF. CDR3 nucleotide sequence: TGTGCTAGTGGTTTGGTACTGTCCAGCACAGATACGCAGTATTTT.

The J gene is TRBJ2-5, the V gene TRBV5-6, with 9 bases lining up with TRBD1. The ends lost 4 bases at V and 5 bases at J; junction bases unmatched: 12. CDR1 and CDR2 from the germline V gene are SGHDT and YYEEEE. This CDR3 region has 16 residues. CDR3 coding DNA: TGTGCCAGCAGCAGCTTACAGGGGGCTGGGGGGGAGACCCAGTACTTC. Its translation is CASSSLQGAGGETQYF.

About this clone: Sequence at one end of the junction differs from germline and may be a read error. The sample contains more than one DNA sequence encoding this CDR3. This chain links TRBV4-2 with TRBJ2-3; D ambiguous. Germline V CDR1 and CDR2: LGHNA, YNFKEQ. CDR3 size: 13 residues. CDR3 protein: CASSQDLADTQYF. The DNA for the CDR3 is TGTGCCAGCAGTCAAGACTTAGCAGATACGCAGTATTTT.

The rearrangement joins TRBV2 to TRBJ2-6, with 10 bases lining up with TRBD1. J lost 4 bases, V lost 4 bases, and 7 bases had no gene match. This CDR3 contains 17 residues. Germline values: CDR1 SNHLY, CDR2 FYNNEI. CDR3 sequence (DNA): TGTGCCAGCAGTGCGACAGGGGGCGCGGCAGGGGCCAACGTCCTGACTTTC. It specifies CASSATGGAAGANVLTF.

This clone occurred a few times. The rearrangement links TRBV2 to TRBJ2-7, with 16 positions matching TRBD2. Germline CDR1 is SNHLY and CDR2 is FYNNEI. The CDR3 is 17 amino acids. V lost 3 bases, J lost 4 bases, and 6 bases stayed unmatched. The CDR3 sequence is CASSDPGLAGGAYEQYF. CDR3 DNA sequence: TGTGCCAGCAGTGATCCGGGACTAGCGGGGGGGGCGTACGAGCAGTACTTC.

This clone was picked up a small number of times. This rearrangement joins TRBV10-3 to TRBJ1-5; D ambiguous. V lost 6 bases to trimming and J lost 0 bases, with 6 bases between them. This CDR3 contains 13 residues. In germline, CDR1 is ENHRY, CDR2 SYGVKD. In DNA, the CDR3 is TGTGCCATCAGCTCCAGTAGCAATCAGCCCCAGCATTTT. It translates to CAISSSSNQPQHF.

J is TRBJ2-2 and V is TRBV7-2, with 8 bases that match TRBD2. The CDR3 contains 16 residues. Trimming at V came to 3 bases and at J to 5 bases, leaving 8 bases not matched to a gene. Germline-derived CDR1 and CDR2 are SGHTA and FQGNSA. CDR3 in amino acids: CASSFPAGGGTGELFF. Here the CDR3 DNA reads TGTGCCAGCAGCTTCCCGGCGGGGGGAGGAACCGGGGAGCTGTTTTTT.